What follows describes a single T cell receptor (beta chain). Its target is unknown. The data stem from a study of cytomegalovirus exposure and HLA in healthy donors. Broader study findings: As a later analysis revealed, the rate of TCR association differed by HLA locus, with DRB1 most and HLA-C fewest. A later analysis reportedly found that, within productive TCRs, an Asian-associated ancestry cluster had fewer N-insertions than the mean observed across the roughly 700 donors. Owing to their indistinguishability, certain V segments, notably TRBV6-2 and TRBV6-3, were excluded.

With 0 bases clipped from V and 4 bases from J, the junction kept 6 bases outside the gene matches. The CDR3 is made up of 16 amino acids. CDR1 is GTSNPN and CDR2 is SVGIG in the germline V gene (reference sequence). Researchers ran the PCR with 60 Vbeta and 13 Jbeta primers. Assay used: immunoSEQ multiplex PCR; TCRdb lists only in-frame clones, some missing. The sample holds fewer than 200,000 clones; around 82% are singletons and the top ten take about 1.5%. The rearrangement uses TRBV30 and TRBJ2-2; TRBD2 agrees at 9 bases. Material for sequencing was PBMCs. The TCR comes from a male donor in good health and CMV-seronegative. The CDR3 reads CAWSVRAGGGTGELFF. The CDR3 coding sequence is TGTGCCTGGAGTGTACGGGCGGGAGGGGGCACCGGGGAGCTGTTTTTT.